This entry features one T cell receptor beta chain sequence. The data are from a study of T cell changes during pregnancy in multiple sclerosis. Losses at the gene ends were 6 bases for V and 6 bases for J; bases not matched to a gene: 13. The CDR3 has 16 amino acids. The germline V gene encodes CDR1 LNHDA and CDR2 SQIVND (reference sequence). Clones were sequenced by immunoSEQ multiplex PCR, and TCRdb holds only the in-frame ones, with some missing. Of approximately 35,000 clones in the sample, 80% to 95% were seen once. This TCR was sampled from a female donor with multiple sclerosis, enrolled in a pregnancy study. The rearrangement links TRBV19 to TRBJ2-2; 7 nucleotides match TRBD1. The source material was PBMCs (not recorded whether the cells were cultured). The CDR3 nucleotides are TGTGCCAGTAGCAAAGCAGGGGGAGATGGTTCCGGGGAGCTGTTTTTT. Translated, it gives CASSKAGGDGSGELFF.